The 2 T cell receptor beta chains presented below share a single source sample, sequenced in a study of human T cells and chemical hapten exposure. The time point was: patch test 1, 2 weeks after DPC sensitization. The treatment denotes: therapeutic diphenylcyclopropenone sensitization with weekly scalp DPC. TCRdb reprocessed the RACE reads with MiXCR, giving one entry per CDR3 protein. The sample has 120,000 or so distinct CDR3 sequences; approximately 14% are singletons. This material consisted of whole blood, taken in connection with sensitization to the hapten diphenylcyclopropenone (DPC). These receptors came from a young man with alopecia areata. Some clones in this sample may be carry-over from other donors' samples.

This clonotype has just a few counts. V and J are TRBV13 and TRBJ2-3; 7 bases match TRBD1. The CDR3 totals 16 residues. Germline V gene sequence: CDR1 PRHDT, CDR2 FYEKMQ (reference sequence). Unmatched junction bases numbered 9, after V lost 4 bases and J lost 2 bases. The CDR3 region is CASSSRDRGHTDTQYF. The CDR3 bases are TGTGCCAGCAGCTCCAGGGACAGAGGCCACACAGATACGCAGTATTTT.

The chain combines TRBV11-1 with TRBJ1-6, with D unresolved. Germline V gives CDR1 SGHAT, CDR2 FQDESV (reference sequence). V lost 3 bases and J 5 bases, leaving 8 bases between the germline ends. The CDR3 extends over 14 amino acids. For the CDR3, the DNA is TGTGCCAGCAGCTTTTTACGGAATAATTCACCCCTCCACTTT. This codes for CASSFLRNNSPLHF.